The clone carrying this T cell receptor (beta chain) has at least ten counts. The time point: pre-sensitization, week 0. Treatment denoted: therapeutic diphenylcyclopropenone sensitization with weekly scalp DPC. Blood was collected ahead of every patch test applied. This entry is derived from a study of human T cells and chemical hapten exposure. Study-wide context: DPC at 0.01% went onto the upper back in patch tests, read at 6 days.

CDR1 SEHNR and CDR2 FQNEAQ come from the germline V gene (reference sequence). Trimming took off 1 base at V and 6 bases at J, with 6 bases between the two ends. The CDR3 is 12 amino acids. For the library, individual cDNA molecules each received unique molecular identifiers. TCRdb called the RACE reads again in MiXCR, with one record for every CDR3 protein. This table holds approximately 80,000 distinct CDR3 sequences, approximately 15% found once. Sequenced here: whole blood, sampled in connection with sensitization to the hapten diphenylcyclopropenone (DPC). The genes are TRBV7-9 and TRBJ1-1; possibly TRBD1 for D (6 bases). This receptor was obtained from a woman between 50 and 59 years old with alopecia areata. Some clones in this sample may be carry-over from other donors' samples. Written as DNA, the CDR3 is TGTGCCAGCAGCTTAGGGGGGCCTGAAGCTTTCTTT. Translated, it gives CASSLGGPEAFF.